This note documents a single TCR beta chain sequence. Its specificity is not known. CDR1 SEHNR and CDR2 FQNEAQ come from the germline V gene (reference sequence). The CDR3 extends over 13 amino acids. V was clipped by 1 base and J by 10 bases, with 13 bases between them. The data are from a study of identical twins. The study, taken as a whole, reports: Out-of-frame TCR alpha sharing observed in monozygotic twins exceeded model estimates. Zero-insertion findings could be partly confounded by invariant cells (MAIT and iNKT cells).

Unique molecular identifiers were present on cDNA, and template switching added a universal primer site. TCRdb recomputed calls from the 5' RACE reads with MiXCR, one row per CDR3 protein. The data hold some 630,000 distinct CDR3 sequences, with about 7.6% observed a single time. The sample was also reused in another study, on yellow fever vaccine responses in identical twins.

Sequencing was carried out using PBMCs. The source of this sequence is a woman aged 18 to 35 in good health. The chain carries TRBV7-9 and TRBJ1-1; D not resolved. The CDR3 nucleotides read TGTGCCAGCAGCTTAGACCGAACAGACGGAGCTTTCTTT. It translates to CASSLDRTDGAFF.